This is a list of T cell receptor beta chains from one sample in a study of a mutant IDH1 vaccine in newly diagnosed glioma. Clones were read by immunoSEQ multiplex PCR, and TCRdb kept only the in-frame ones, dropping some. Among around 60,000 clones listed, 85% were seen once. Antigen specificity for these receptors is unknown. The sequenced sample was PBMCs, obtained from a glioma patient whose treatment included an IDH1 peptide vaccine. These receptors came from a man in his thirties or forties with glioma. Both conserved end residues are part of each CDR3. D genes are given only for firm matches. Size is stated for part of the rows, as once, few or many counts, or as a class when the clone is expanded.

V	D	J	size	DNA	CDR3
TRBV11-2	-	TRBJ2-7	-	TGTGCCAGCAGCTTAGACCTCTCCGAGCAGTACTTC	CASSLDLSEQYF
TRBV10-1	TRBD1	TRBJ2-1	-	TGCGCCAGCAGTGAGGACAGGGTCCGGAATGAGCAGTTCTTC	CASSEDRVRNEQFF
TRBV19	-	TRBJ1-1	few	TGTGCCAGTAGTATAAGTCGGCTACCCTTACAGGGAGCTTTCTTT	CASSISRLPLQGAFF
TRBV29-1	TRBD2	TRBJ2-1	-	TGCAGCGTTGGCTTTCTAGCGGGGGGTCAAAATGAGCAGTTCTTC	CSVGFLAGGQNEQFF
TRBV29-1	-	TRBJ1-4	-	TGCAGCGCCCGCGGTCGGGGTAATGAAAAACTGTTTTTT	CSARGRGNEKLFF
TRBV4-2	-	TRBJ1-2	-	TGTGCCAGCAGCCAAGATCCGACGGCCATTTATGGCTACACCTTC	CASSQDPTAIYGYTF
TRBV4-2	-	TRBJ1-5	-	TGTGCCAGCAGCCAAGATGGGGGGGCTCAGCCCCAGCATTTT	CASSQDGGAQPQHF
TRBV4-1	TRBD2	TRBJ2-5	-	TGCGCCAGCAGCTTTGGGCGGGGGTCGGAGACCCAGTACTTC	CASSFGRGSETQYF
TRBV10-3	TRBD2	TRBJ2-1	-	TGTGCCATCAGGGAACCCGTTGCTAGCGGGGGCCGATGGGAGCAGTTCTTC	CAIREPVASGGRWEQFF
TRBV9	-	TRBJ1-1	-	TGTGCCAGCAGCGACCCCAGCGGTTTGAACACTGAAGCTTTCTTT	CASSDPSGLNTEAFF